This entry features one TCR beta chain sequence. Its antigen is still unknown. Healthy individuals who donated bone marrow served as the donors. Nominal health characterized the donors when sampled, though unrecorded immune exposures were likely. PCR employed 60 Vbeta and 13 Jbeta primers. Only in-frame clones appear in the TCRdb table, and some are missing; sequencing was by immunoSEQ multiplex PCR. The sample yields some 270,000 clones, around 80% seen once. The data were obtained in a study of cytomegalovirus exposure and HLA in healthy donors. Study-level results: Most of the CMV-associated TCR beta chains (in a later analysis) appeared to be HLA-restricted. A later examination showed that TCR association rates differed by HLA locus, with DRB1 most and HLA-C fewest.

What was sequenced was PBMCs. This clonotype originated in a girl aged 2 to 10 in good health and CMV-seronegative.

CDR3 nucleotides: TGTGCCAGCAGTTCAGGGGTCTCTAATGAAAAACTGTTTTTT. Its protein product is CASSSGVSNEKLFF. The chain couples TRBV28 to TRBJ1-4; perhaps TRBD1 as D (6 bases). Trimming cost V 4 bases and J 3 bases, with 9 bases left between them. CDR1 is MDHEN, CDR2 SYDVKM, per germline. This CDR3 is 14 amino acids long.